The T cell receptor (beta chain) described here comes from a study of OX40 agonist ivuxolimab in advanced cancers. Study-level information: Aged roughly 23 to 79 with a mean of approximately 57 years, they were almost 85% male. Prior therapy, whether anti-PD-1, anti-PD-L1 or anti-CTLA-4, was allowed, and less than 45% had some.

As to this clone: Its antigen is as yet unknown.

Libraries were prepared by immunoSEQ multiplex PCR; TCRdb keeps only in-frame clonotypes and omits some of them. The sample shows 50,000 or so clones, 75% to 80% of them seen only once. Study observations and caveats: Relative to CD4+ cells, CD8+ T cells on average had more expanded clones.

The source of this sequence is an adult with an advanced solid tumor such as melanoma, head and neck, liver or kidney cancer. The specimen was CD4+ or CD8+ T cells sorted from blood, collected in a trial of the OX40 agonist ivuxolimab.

CDR3: CASSLQAVGEQYF. DNA for the CDR3: TGTGCCAGTAGCCTACAAGCCGTGGGCGAGCAGTACTTC. This chain connects TRBV19 to TRBJ2-7; D call uncertain. Germline V lookup: CDR1 LNHDA, CDR2 SQIVND (reference sequence). This CDR3 contains 13 residues. The ends were cut back, 6 bases at V and 6 bases at J, with 15 bases in the middle.